The 23 T cell receptor beta chains listed next were all sequenced from one sample in a study of OX40 agonist ivuxolimab in advanced cancers. Assay: immunoSEQ multiplex PCR; the TCRdb copy retains only in-frame clones and omits some. The sample has about 84,000 clones, about 94% seen once. The sequencing here drew on CD4+ or CD8+ T cells sorted from blood, taken in a trial of the OX40 agonist ivuxolimab. The receptors were sampled from an adult with an advanced solid tumor such as melanoma, head and neck, liver or kidney cancer.

The chain is built from TRBV5-8 and TRBJ2-7, with 9 bases lining up with TRBD1. The CDR3 length is 17 residues. Per the germline V gene, CDR1 is SGHTS and CDR2 is YDEGEE. V lost 4 bases and J lost 1; bases outside the gene matches: 12. Written as DNA, the CDR3 is TGTGCCAGCAGCCGCGGGACAGGGTACGTAACGTCCTACGAGCAGTACTTC. Translation gives CASSRGTGYVTSYEQYF.

The chain has TRBV27 and TRBJ2-2; 11 nucleotides line up with TRBD2. Germline V gene sequence: CDR1 MNHEY, CDR2 SMNVEV (reference sequence). J was trimmed by 2 bases and V by 7 bases; bases with no gene match: 12. The CDR3 totals 18 residues. In DNA, the CDR3 is TGTGCCAGCAAGGATCAAGGTAGCGGGAGGGCCAACACCGGGGAGCTGTTTTTT. This sequence encodes CASKDQGSGRANTGELFF.

V and J are TRBV7-9 and TRBJ2-6; the match to TRBD2 covers 7 bases. V was pared by 2 bases and J by 0 bases, with 4 bases of the junction left unmatched. Germline assignment: CDR1 SEHNR and CDR2 FQNEAQ (reference sequence). CDR3 size: 17 residues. The CDR3 bases are TGTGCCAGCAGCTTACCCGGGGGGTTCTCTGGGGCCAACGTCCTGACTTTC. Its translation: CASSLPGGFSGANVLTF. The full variable domain, its missing parts supplied by reference TRBV7-9 and TRBJ2-6, is DTGVSQNPRHKITKRGQNVTFRCDPISEHNRLYWYRQTLGQGPEFLTYFQNEAQLEKSRLLSDRFSAERPKGSFSTLEIQRTEQGDSAMYLCASSLPGGFSGANVLTFGAGSRLTVL.

This chain connects TRBV2 to TRBJ1-2, with unresolved D. Per the germline V gene, CDR1 is SNHLY and CDR2 is FYNNEI. The CDR3 totals 12 residues. Trimming took 7 bases from V and 7 from J, leaving 13 bases between them. CDR3 region: CASIFGRIGYTF. The DNA for the CDR3 is TGTGCCAGCATCTTCGGGCGGATTGGCTACACCTTC.

J is TRBJ1-1 and V is TRBV21-1. TRBV21-1 is recorded as a pseudogene. The CDR3 totals 18 residues. CDR3 sequence: CASSKAGREDIMNTEAFF. CDR3 bases: TGTGCCAGCAGCAAAGCGGGCCGGGAGGACATCATGAACACTGAAGCTTTCTTT.

The chain has TRBV6-5 and TRBJ2-3; tentative D call: TRBD2 (6 bases). The CDR3 has 16 residues. Trimming removed 4 bases at V and 0 bases at J, with 14 bases between. Germline V gene lookup returns CDR1 MNHEY and CDR2 SVGAGI. The CDR3 here is CASSFSGTSSTDTQYF. In DNA, the CDR3 is TGTGCCAGCAGTTTTAGCGGAACCTCTAGCACAGATACGCAGTATTTT.

This chain joins TRBV4-2 and TRBJ1-2; D might be TRBD1 (6 bases). Per the germline V gene, CDR1 is LGHNA and CDR2 is YNFKEQ. There are 16 residues in the CDR3. Trimming removed 5 bases at V and 6 bases at J, with 22 bases between. The CDR3 DNA follows: TGTGCCAGCAGCTTGGCCGTGGGGGCGATAAGTGATGGCTACACCTTC. As protein: CASSLAVGAISDGYTF.

This chain uses TRBV7-2 with TRBJ1-5, with D unresolved. The CDR3 extends over 12 amino acids. Germline V gene sequence: CDR1 SGHTA, CDR2 FQGNSA. Trimming left V 1 base short and J 6 bases short, with 4 bases between. The CDR3 reads CASSLGAQPQHF. The CDR3 DNA reads TGTGCCAGCAGCTTAGGGGCTCAGCCCCAGCATTTT.

V is TRBV28 and J is TRBJ2-5; TRBD2 matches at 10 bases. The end of the DNA is better explained by TRBJ2-7, so the J call may be wrong. This CDR3 contains 14 residues. Germline CDR1 reads MDHEN; CDR2 reads SYDVKM. This CDR3 is CASSPGLAAHEQYF. The CDR3 DNA is TGTGCCAGCAGTCCAGGACTAGCGGCCCACGAGCAGTACTTC.

This chain connects TRBV9 to TRBJ2-5, with 8 bases that match TRBD2. The CDR3 is 16 residues long. The trim removed 0 bases at V and 1 base at J, leaving 5 bases unmatched. Germline V gene data show CDR1 as SGDLS and CDR2 as YYNGEE. CDR3 nucleotide sequence: TGTGCCAGCAGCGTAGTTGGTAGCGGGATCCAAGAGACCCAGTACTTC. Translated, it gives CASSVVGSGIQETQYF.

The CDR3 sequence is CASSLGQGPTLTF. CDR3 in DNA: TGTGCCAGCAGTTTAGGGCAGGGACCCACTCTGACCTTC. The chain combines TRBV27 with TRBJ1-2; possible D gene TRBD1, 5 bases. The CDR3 is 13 residues long. Germline V gene sequence: CDR1 MNHEY, CDR2 SMNVEV (reference sequence). The V end lost 2 bases, the J end lost 14 bases, and 18 bases lay between the germline ends.

V is TRBV5-5 and J is TRBJ2-7, with D perhaps TRBD2 (5 bases). The CDR3 is made up of 14 amino acids. Germline values: CDR1 SGHKS, CDR2 YYEKEE (reference sequence). Trimming shortened V by 0 bases and J by 6 bases, and 13 bases separated the two germline ends. The CDR3 is CASSLEDSFIEQYF. CDR3 coding DNA: TGTGCCAGCAGCTTGGAGGACTCCTTTATCGAGCAGTACTTC.

The chain combines TRBV6-1 with TRBJ2-7; unclear D gene. Trimming removed 1 base from V and 3 bases from J, with 7 bases in between. The CDR3 extends over 13 amino acids. CDR1 is MNHNS and CDR2 is SASEGT in the germline V gene. CDR3 DNA: TGTGCCAGCAGTGAAGGGGCCCGCTACGAGCAGTACTTC. Encoded protein: CASSEGARYEQYF.

The chain is built from TRBV5-1 and TRBJ2-1; 7 nucleotides match TRBD1. The CDR3 is 15 residues long. Germline trimming cut 2 bases from V and 0 bases from J; bases unmatched to any gene: 2. Germline-derived CDR1 and CDR2 are SGHRS and YFSETQ. CDR3 loop: CASSFEGASYNEQFF. Here the CDR3 DNA reads TGCGCCAGCAGCTTTGAGGGGGCCTCCTACAATGAGCAGTTCTTC. The entire variable domain, with the rest obtained from reference TRBV5-1 and TRBJ2-1, is as follows: KAGVTQTPRYLIKTRGQQVTLSCSPISGHRSVSWYQQTPGQGLQFLFEYFSETQRNKGNFPGRFSGRQFSNSRSEMNVSTLELGDSALYLCASSFEGASYNEQFFGPGTRLTVL.

The gene calls are TRBV11-1 and TRBJ2-7, with no clear D. Deletions cut 4 bases from V and 3 bases from J, with 19 bases between. The CDR3 has 16 amino acids. Germline V lookup: CDR1 SGHAT, CDR2 FQDESV (reference sequence). The CDR3 nucleotides are TGTGCCAGCAGCTACGCCACGTTGGTGGGTGGCTACGAGCAGTACTTC. It specifies CASSYATLVGGYEQYF.

The chain employs TRBV7-2 and TRBJ1-2; D may be TRBD1 (5 bases). V shed 5 bases and J shed 3 bases, with 16 bases lying between them. From germline, CDR1 is SGHTA and CDR2 FQGNSA. CDR3 length equals 15 residues. CDR3 in amino acids: CASSQGTGPYYGYTF. CDR3 nucleotide sequence: TGTGCCAGCAGCCAGGGTACGGGGCCCTACTATGGCTACACCTTC.

The genes are TRBV9 and TRBJ2-1; tentative D call: TRBD2 (5 bases). Trimming pared 5 bases from V and 6 bases from J, leaving 9 bases between. There are 12 residues in the CDR3. CDR1 is SGDLS and CDR2 is YYNGEE in the germline V gene. The CDR3 DNA follows: TGTGCCAGCAGTTCCGGGGTCAATGAGCAGTTCTTC. Translation gives CASSSGVNEQFF.

The chain has TRBV6-6 and TRBJ2-7, with 8 bases that match TRBD1. Germline V gives CDR1 MNHNY, CDR2 SVGAGI (reference sequence). The CDR3 contains 15 residues. After removal of 3 bases from V and 2 bases from J, the junction contained 6 bases not matched to a gene. CDR3 amino acids: CASSYPGQGTYEQYF. Here the CDR3 DNA reads TGTGCCAGCAGTTATCCTGGACAGGGAACCTACGAGCAGTACTTC.

This clone has a single count. The CDR3 DNA is TGTGCCAGCAGTGGACACAGAGGGCAGCGAACTGAAGCTTTCTTT. It translates to CASSGHRGQRTEAFF. The chain joins TRBV28 to TRBJ1-1; D might be TRBD1 (5 bases). This CDR3 comprises 15 residues. CDR1 and CDR2 from the germline V gene are MDHEN and SYDVKM. With 5 bases removed from V and 5 bases from J, the gap between germline ends came to 18 bases.

This clone was picked up a small number of times. The chain uses TRBV6-4 and TRBJ1-1; 7 nucleotides agree with TRBD1. J gave up 8 bases and V 5 bases, and 8 bases lay outside the gene matches. The CDR3 is 13 residues long. Germline V gene data show CDR1 as MRHNA and CDR2 as SNTAGT. The CDR3 region has the DNA TGTGCCAGCAGTCCTTACAGGGGTGGGGAAGCTTTCTTT. Translating gives CASSPYRGGEAFF.

This chain uses TRBV5-1 with TRBJ2-5; 9 bases are a match to TRBD1. The CDR3 consists of 15 residues. Germline CDR1 is SGHRS and CDR2 is YFSETQ. Losses at the gene ends were 4 bases for V and 2 bases for J; bases not matched to a gene: 6. The CDR3 DNA reads TGCGCCAGCAGCAAGGACAGGGGACTGCAAGAGACCCAGTACTTC. Its translation: CASSKDRGLQETQYF.

This chain joins TRBV14 and TRBJ2-5; TRBD2 aligns across 7 bases. Germline CDR1 reads SGHDN; CDR2 reads FVKESK. With V trimmed by 11 bases and J by 5 bases, 17 bases remained unmatched. The CDR3 totals 15 residues. The CDR3 coding sequence is TGTGCCCTGTGGGCGGGAGACTACTATATTGAGACCCAGTACTTC. Translation: CALWAGDYYIETQYF.

V usage is TRBV28 and J usage is TRBJ2-7, with 9 bases matching TRBD2. Germline loops: CDR1 MDHEN, CDR2 SYDVKM. The ends lost 2 bases at V and 7 bases at J; junction bases unmatched: 0. The CDR3 has 12 residues. CDR3 DNA: TGTGCCAGCAGTTTAGCGGGAGGGGAGCAGTACTTC. Amino acids: CASSLAGGEQYF.